The rows below give T cell receptor beta chains drawn from one sample of a study of beta chain features in type 1 diabetes. The protocol was immunoSEQ multiplex PCR, while the TCRdb copy is restricted to in-frame clones and leaves out a portion. The repertoire holds about 900,000 clones, with roughly 16% as singletons. Material for sequencing was naive CD4+ T cells from blood. Source of these receptors: a young woman in good health. The CDR3 runs from the conserved cysteine through the conserved F or W. The order of the fields is D gene, V gene, J gene, clone size, CDR3 DNA, CDR3 protein. The D gene is left open where the match is weak. Some rows have no size entry. The others give once, few or many, or a class for an expanded clone.

>NA|TRBV14|TRBJ2-1|NA
TGTGCCAGCTGCAGGCAGGGGGGAGACAATGAGCAGTTCTTC
CASCRQGGDNEQFF
>TRBD1|TRBV11-1|TRBJ2-7|few
TGTGCCAGCAGCCGCCCGGGACAGGGAAGCTCCTACGAGCAGTACTTC
CASSRPGQGSSYEQYF
>TRBD2|TRBV4-3|TRBJ2-3|NA
TGCGCCAGCAGCCAATACGGAAAAAGCGGGAGTGGGGCAGATACGCAGTATTTT
CASSQYGKSGSGADTQYF
>NA|TRBV10-3|TRBJ1-3|NA
TGTGCCATCAGTGAGCGGCGTCGGACACAAGGCGGTCGAAACACCATATATTTT
CAISERRRTQGGRNTIYF
>NA|TRBV7-2|TRBJ2-3|few
TGTGCCAGCGGGTCGGCCAGGGACACAGATACGCAGTATTTT
CASGSARDTDTQYF
>NA|TRBV13|TRBJ2-7|few
TGTGCCAGCAGCTTAGCCGCGGGACGCTCCTACGAGCAGTACTTC
CASSLAAGRSYEQYF
>TRBD2|TRBV10-3|TRBJ2-3|few
TGTGCCATCAGTGGGGCTAGCGGGAGCCCAGATACGCAGTATTTT
CAISGASGSPDTQYF
>NA|TRBV6-5|TRBJ1-2|NA
TGTGCCAGCAGTTATTTTGTCGGACAGTCTGGCTATGGCTACACCTTC
CASSYFVGQSGYGYTF
>NA|TRBV2|TRBJ2-2|NA
TGTGCCAGCAGTGTCCAGGGGAGCCCCACCGGGGAGCTGTTTTTT
CASSVQGSPTGELFF
>TRBD2|TRBV7-9|TRBJ2-1|NA
TGTGCCAGCAGCCACGACGTAGGGACTAAATACAATGAGCAGTTCTTC
CASSHDVGTKYNEQFF
>NA|TRBV1|TRBJ2-1|NA
TGCACCAGCAGAATAGCGGTCCGGGGCCCCTACAATGAGCAGTTCTTC
CTSRIAVRGPYNEQFF
>NA|TRBV9|TRBJ1-2|few
TGTGCCAGCAGCGTATCCTCCAGGGAGGCTGGCTACACCTTC
CASSVSSREAGYTF
>NA|TRBV18|TRBJ1-1|few
TGTGCCAGCTCACCCGGAACCCTGAGGACTGAAGCTTTCTTT
CASSPGTLRTEAFF
>NA|TRBV28|TRBJ2-7|few
TGTGCCACCGCTAAGAGACACTACGAGCAGTACTTC
CATAKRHYEQYF
>NA|TRBV6-5|TRBJ1-4|NA
TGTGCCAGCAGACTACAGGGCGGTGAAAAACTGTTTTTT
CASRLQGGEKLFF
>NA|TRBV5-1|TRBJ2-5|few
TGCGCCAGCAGCTTGCCTGAACAAGAGACCCAGTACTTC
CASSLPEQETQYF
>NA|TRBV18|TRBJ2-1|few
TGTGCCAGCTCAGTAGGTAGAAGCTTGACCTACAATGAGCAGTTCTTC
CASSVGRSLTYNEQFF
>TRBD2|TRBV15|TRBJ2-5|NA
TGTGCCACCAGCAGAGGGTTTAGCGGGAGGGCCGTGGAGACCCAGTACTTC
CATSRGFSGRAVETQYF
>NA|TRBV14|TRBJ2-7|NA
TGTGCCAGCAGCCAAGTTGGGGGAGTAACTCGGGAGCAGTACTTC
CASSQVGGVTREQYF
>NA|TRBV7-9|TRBJ2-1|few
TGTGCCAGCAGCACGCCTGGGGAATCCCATTACAATGAGCAGTTCTTC
CASSTPGESHYNEQFF
>TRBD1|TRBV18|TRBJ1-2|NA
TGTGCCAGCTCACCGGGACAGGGGGCCCATGGCTACACCTTC
CASSPGQGAHGYTF
>NA|TRBV27|TRBJ2-7|NA
TGTGCCAGCAGGGGCGGGACCTCCTACGAGCAGTACTTC
CASRGGTSYEQYF
>NA|TRBV5-1|TRBJ2-7|NA
TGCGCCAGCCGCCGCGCTACGGACTACACCTACGAGCAGTACTTC
CASRRATDYTYEQYF
>TRBD1|TRBV10-3|TRBJ2-5|NA
TGTGCCATCAGTGGTAAAACAGGGGGCCAAGAGACCCAGTACTTC
CAISGKTGGQETQYF
>NA|TRBV6-6|TRBJ1-1|few
TGTGCCAGCAATCCAGGGAGGCGCACTGAAGCTTTCTTT
CASNPGRRTEAFF
>NA|TRBV28|TRBJ2-1|few
TGTGCCAGCTGGAGCTCCTACAATGAGCAGTTCTTC
CASWSSYNEQFF
>NA|TRBV29-1|TRBJ2-3|NA
TGCAGCGTTGGGGGGATCGTTGGTCGAGGCACAGATACGCAGTATTTT
CSVGGIVGRGTDTQYF
>NA|TRBV7-3|TRBJ1-1|NA
TGTGCCAGCAGCAAATCTGGATTTAGCAAGAACACTGAAGCTTTCTTT
CASSKSGFSKNTEAFF
>TRBD2|TRBV29-1|TRBJ2-3|few
TGCAGCGTCGCTATAGCGGGAGGAAACACAGATACGCAGTATTTT
CSVAIAGGNTDTQYF
>NA|TRBV19|TRBJ1-2|NA
TGTGCCAGTAGTATCTGGGGGAGCCTCAGTGGCTACACCTTC
CASSIWGSLSGYTF
>NA|TRBV7-2|TRBJ2-5|NA
TGTGCCAGCAGCTTAGGATTGAGGCAGACCCAGTACTTC
CASSLGLRQTQYF
>NA|TRBV7-4|TRBJ1-4|few
TGTGCCAGCAGCTATAGGGGGGGACGGAGTCATCAAAAACTGTTTTTT
CASSYRGGRSHQKLFF
>TRBD1|TRBV7-6|TRBJ2-2|few
TGTGCCAGCAGCCCCCAGGGGGCAGCCGGGGAGCTGTTTTTT
CASSPQGAAGELFF
>TRBD2|TRBV5-4|TRBJ2-2|few
TGTGCCAGCAGCTTGATGGCGGGAGGGCCCTCTAGCGGGGAGCTGTTTTTT
CASSLMAGGPSSGELFF
>NA|TRBV5-4|TRBJ2-1|few
TGTGCCAGCAGCTTGGAAGGGGCGGGTGGCAATGAGCAGTTCTTC
CASSLEGAGGNEQFF
>NA|TRBV2|TRBJ2-3|few
TGTGCCAGCACCCTCAACACAGATACGCAGTATTTT
CASTLNTDTQYF
>NA|TRBV18|TRBJ2-7|NA
TGTGCCAGCTCACCACCGGGGGGCGCTTCCTACGAGCAGTACTTC
CASSPPGGASYEQYF
>NA|TRBV6-6|TRBJ1-1|NA
TGTGCCAGCAGGCTACGGGAGGGGGGAAACACTGAAGCTTTCTTT
CASRLREGGNTEAFF
>NA|TRBV28|TRBJ2-2|few
TGTGCCAGCAGTTTCTCCGGGAGTGGGTCCGGGGAGCTGTTTTTT
CASSFSGSGSGELFF
>NA|TRBV7-9|TRBJ2-1|few
TGTGCCAGCAGCTTAATGTGGGCGGCCGACAATGAGCAGTTCTTC
CASSLMWAADNEQFF
>TRBD2|TRBV29-1|TRBJ2-5|NA
TGCAGCGTTAGAGGGACTAGCGGGGAGGTGTACCAAGAGACCCAGTACTTC
CSVRGTSGEVYQETQYF
>TRBD1|TRBV12-5|TRBJ2-7|NA
TGTGCTAGTGGTTTGCCCTTCGGACAGGGGCTCGGCTCCTACGAGCAGTACTTC
CASGLPFGQGLGSYEQYF
>NA|TRBV9|TRBJ1-4|once
TGTGCCAGCAGCGCCCTGGCTCCCGGTGGTGAAAAACTGTTTTTT
CASSALAPGGEKLFF
>NA|TRBV11-1|TRBJ2-6|few
TGTGCCAGCAGCTTTACCCTCTCTGGGGCCAACGTCCTGACTTTC
CASSFTLSGANVLTF
>NA|TRBV4-3|TRBJ1-2|NA
TGCGCCAGCAGCCAAGGCCTTGGACAGCGTTCCTATGGCTACACCTTC
CASSQGLGQRSYGYTF
>NA|TRBV10-3|TRBJ2-3|NA
TGTGCCATCAGATTAGCGGCTGATGATACGCAGTATTTT
CAIRLAADDTQYF
>NA|TRBV25-1|TRBJ2-5|NA
TGTGCCAGCAGTGAGGCAGGACAAGAGACCCAGTACTTC
CASSEAGQETQYF
>NA|TRBV6-5|TRBJ2-7|few
TGTGCCAGCAGACGTGGTGGCCATACCTACGAGCAGTACTTC
CASRRGGHTYEQYF
>TRBD2|TRBV7-2|TRBJ2-4|NA
TGTGCCAGCAGTCTAGCGGTGGGAAACATTCAGTACTTC
CASSLAVGNIQYF
>NA|TRBV5-1|TRBJ2-3|few
TGCGCCAGCAGCGCGCAGGGGGGGCCCACAGATACGCAGTATTTT
CASSAQGGPTDTQYF
>TRBD2|TRBV7-2|TRBJ2-5|NA
TGTGCCAGCAGACTAGCGGGAGGGAAGCGAGAGACCCAGTACTTC
CASRLAGGKRETQYF
>NA|TRBV4-1|TRBJ1-2|NA
TGCGCCAGCAGCCAAGATCTTAGTAGGTGGACCAACTATGGCTACACCTTC
CASSQDLSRWTNYGYTF